This T cell receptor (beta chain) was sequenced during a study of beta chain features in type 1 diabetes. Details on this clone: What it binds is unknown.

General observations from the study: Insertions at VDJ junctions were less frequent in type 1 diabetes patients. These patients also deleted more nucleotides at the same junctions.

Investigators reverse transcribed all isolated RNA, so they sequenced expressed TCRB transcripts. The repertoire was sequenced with immunoSEQ multiplex PCR; TCRdb's copy has only in-frame clones and lacks some. The table lists 130,000 to 150,000 clones, 8.5% to 12% of them singletons. Germline V gives CDR1 SGHRS, CDR2 YFSETQ. V gave up 1 base and J gave up 10 bases; unmatched junction bases: 9. The CDR3 length is 15 residues. The source of this sequence is a man aged 18 to 29 in good health. This rearrangement joins TRBV5-1 to TRBJ1-3; 9 bases are shared with TRBD1. Sequencing input: naive CD4+ T cells from blood. The CDR3 reads CASSLFGTGSETIYF. The DNA of the CDR3 is TGCGCCAGCAGCTTGTTTGGGACAGGGAGTGAGACCATATATTTT.